Presented here are 32 T cell receptor beta chains from one specimen sequenced in a study of cytotoxic CD8 clonotypes in ibrutinib-treated CLL. Sequencing used immunoSEQ multiplex PCR; TCRdb keeps in-frame clones, though not all of them. The data contain over 130,000 clones, 80% of them singletons. Sequencing was performed on PBMCs, taken after 36 months of ibrutinib treatment. The receptors stem from a human donor with chronic lymphocytic leukemia.

This clone was seen only a few times. The genes are TRBV2 and TRBJ1-5, with 11 bases matching TRBD1. The CDR3 has 14 residues. The V gene end was trimmed by 5 bases and the J gene end by 5 bases; junction bases not matched to a gene: 2. The V gene's germline CDR1 is SNHLY and CDR2 FYNNEI. CDR3 amino acids: CASSPDRGHQPQHF. DNA of the CDR3: TGTGCCAGCAGTCCGGACAGGGGGCATCAGCCCCAGCATTTT.

V is TRBV6-1 and J is TRBJ2-7; 7 bases line up with TRBD1. The germline gives CDR1 MNHNS, CDR2 SASEGT. The trim removed 2 bases at V and 2 bases at J, leaving 3 bases unmatched. The CDR3 covers 14 residues. This chain's CDR3 is CASSERQGAYEQYF. The CDR3 DNA follows: TGTGCCAGCAGTGAAAGGCAGGGGGCCTACGAGCAGTACTTC.

The chain is built from TRBV29-1 and TRBJ2-2; no firm D call. Germline V gene data show CDR1 as SQVTM and CDR2 as ANQGSEA. The CDR3 runs to 13 residues. V was shortened by 5 bases and J by 7 bases, with 14 bases between the two germline ends. The CDR3 loop is CSVKGHRGGELFF. CDR3 coding DNA: TGCAGCGTTAAGGGCCACCGAGGCGGGGAGCTGTTTTTT.

The rearrangement joins TRBV4-1 to TRBJ2-7, with D unresolved. This CDR3 is 15 amino acids long. With 1 base removed from V and 6 bases from J, the gap between germline ends came to 16 bases. Germline loops: CDR1 MGHRA, CDR2 YSYEKL. CDR3 protein: CASSQVMGFGREQYF. The CDR3 bases are TGCGCCAGCAGCCAAGTTATGGGATTCGGTCGCGAGCAGTACTTC.

V gene TRBV5-4 combines with J gene TRBJ2-3; TRBD2 matches at 11 bases. The germline V gene encodes CDR1 SGHNT and CDR2 YYREEE (reference sequence). The junction had 4 bases not matched to a gene; V was cut back by 4 bases and J by 0 bases. The CDR3 contains 16 residues. Written as DNA, the CDR3 is TGTGCCAGCAGCGGGGGACTAGCGGACAGCACAGATACGCAGTATTTT. Encoded protein: CASSGGLADSTDTQYF.

This clone was seen a few times. J is TRBJ1-1 and V is TRBV7-9; TRBD1 is a possible D gene (5 bases). The germline gives CDR1 SEHNR, CDR2 FQNEAQ (reference sequence). Trimming cost V 3 bases and J 2 bases, with 10 bases left between them. This CDR3 has 14 amino acids. CDR3 in amino acids: CASSFFRGNTEAFF. CDR3 nucleotide sequence: TGTGCCAGCAGCTTCTTTAGGGGTAACACTGAAGCTTTCTTT. Full variable domain (remainder filled in from reference TRBV7-9 and TRBJ1-1): DTGVSQNPRHKITKRGQNVTFRCDPISEHNRLYWYRQTLGQGPEFLTYFQNEAQLEKSRLLSDRFSAERPKGSFSTLEIQRTEQGDSAMYLCASSFFRGNTEAFFGQGTRLTVV.

The chain couples TRBV2 to TRBJ2-7, with D perhaps matching TRBD1 (6 bases). V gave up 7 bases and J gave up 2 bases, with 15 bases separating them. This CDR3 region has 14 residues. Germline CDR1 is SNHLY and CDR2 is FYNNEI. DNA of the CDR3: TGTGCCAGCAAATTCCAGGGGTCCACCTACGAGCAGTACTTC. Its translation is CASKFQGSTYEQYF.

The rearrangement links TRBV5-6 to TRBJ2-2; 9 bases align to TRBD2. This CDR3 contains 15 residues. Looked up from germline, CDR1 is SGHDT and CDR2 is YYEEEE. The J segment lost 10 bases and the V segment lost 4 bases, leaving 11 bases of the junction unmatched. This chain's CDR3 is CASSRQGTSFPELFF. The CDR3 nucleotides are TGTGCCAGCAGCCGGCAGGGGACTAGCTTTCCGGAGCTGTTTTTT.

There are a few counts of this clone. The chain is built from TRBV5-6 and TRBJ1-1, with D tentatively TRBD1 (5 bases). From germline, CDR1 is SGHDT and CDR2 YYEEEE. V lost 9 bases, J lost 10 bases, and 16 bases lay in between. This CDR3 is 11 amino acids long. The CDR3 DNA reads TGTGCCACCTCGTATGCGGGACGAGCTTTCTTT. Amino acid sequence: CATSYAGRAFF.

The J gene is TRBJ2-3, the V gene TRBV2, with D uncertain. Germline V gene data show CDR1 as SNHLY and CDR2 as FYNNEI. V was cut by 6 bases and J by 2 bases, with 12 bases left in between. The CDR3 is made up of 14 amino acids. The CDR3 sequence is CASSTPRYTDTQYF. CDR3 DNA sequence: TGTGCCAGCAGCACCCCGAGGTACACAGATACGCAGTATTTT.

With regard to this clone: The junction does not match germline at one end; this may be a read error. The rearrangement uses TRBV10-1 and TRBJ2-2, with D perhaps matching TRBD2 (5 bases). Germline V lookup: CDR1 WNHNN, CDR2 SYGVQD (reference sequence). The CDR3 contains 13 residues. As DNA, the CDR3 is TGCGCCAGCAGTGAAAGGAACACCGGGGAGCGGTTTTTT. It encodes CASSERNTGERFF.

On this clone itself: Other DNA variants within this sample encode the same CDR3. The chain uses TRBV7-2 and TRBJ2-7; D uncertain. V lost 11 bases, J lost 5 bases, and 22 bases lay in between. The CDR3 loop spans 14 amino acids. Per the germline V gene, CDR1 is SGHTA and CDR2 is FQGNSA. CDR3 loop: CASSKGPLRDEQYF. The CDR3 nucleotides are TGTGCCTCCTCTAAAGGGCCCCTTAGGGACGAGCAGTACTTC.

This clone has only a few counts. Other DNA sequences from this sample encode an identical CDR3 as well. The chain joins TRBV4-1 to TRBJ2-7; 8 bases match TRBD2. Germline CDR1 is MGHRA and CDR2 is YSYEKL. The CDR3 runs 13 residues. The V gene end was trimmed by 1 base and the J gene end by 4 bases; junction bases not matched to a gene: 0. The CDR3 is CASSQGLAYEQYF. In DNA form, the CDR3 reads TGCGCCAGCAGCCAAGGACTAGCGTACGAGCAGTACTTC.

The V call is TRBV11-3, the J call TRBJ2-7; 8 positions agree with TRBD1. This CDR3 spans 14 amino acids. The V gene end was trimmed by 1 base and the J gene end by 5 bases; junction bases not matched to a gene: 4. Germline assignment: CDR1 SGHNT and CDR2 YENEEA. The CDR3, as DNA: TGTGCCAGCAGCTTAGGGCAGGGGGCCCACGAGCAGTACTTC. Amino acid sequence: CASSLGQGAHEQYF.

The chain links TRBV25-1 to TRBJ2-1; D unclear. The V gene lost 5 bases and the J gene lost 2 bases, with 10 bases spanning the gap. The germline V gene encodes CDR1 MGHDK and CDR2 SYGVNS. The CDR3 is 14 amino acids. CDR3 residues: CASSPPPAYNEQFF. CDR3 bases: TGTGCCAGCAGTCCCCCCCCCGCCTACAATGAGCAGTTCTTC. The full variable domain, rest sourced from reference TRBV25-1 and TRBJ2-1, is EADIYQTPRYLVIGTGKKITLECSQTMGHDKMYWYQQDPGMELHLIHYSYGVNSTEKGDLSSESTVSRIRTEHFPLTLESARPSHTSQYLCASSPPPAYNEQFFGPGTRLTVL.

About this clone: The sample has other DNA sequences that encode this CDR3 too. The V call is TRBV5-1, the J call TRBJ2-7; D gene uncertain. CDR1 is SGHRS, CDR2 YFSETQ, per germline. The CDR3 contains 13 residues. Trimming left V 2 bases short and J 2 bases short, with 8 bases between. CDR3: CASSFGGTYEQYF. The CDR3 DNA follows: TGCGCCAGCAGCTTTGGCGGTACCTACGAGCAGTACTTC.

The rearrangement uses TRBV5-1 and TRBJ2-2, with D perhaps TRBD1 or TRBD2 (5 bases each). The germline gives CDR1 SGHRS, CDR2 YFSETQ. V shed 3 bases and J shed 2 bases, with 14 bases lying between them. This CDR3 has 16 residues. CDR3: CASSSSGTPNTGELFF. In nucleotides, the CDR3 is TGCGCCAGCAGCTCCTCCGGGACCCCTAACACCGGGGAGCTGTTTTTT.

The chain links TRBV7-6 to TRBJ2-7, with D perhaps TRBD1 (5 bases). The CDR3 covers 16 residues. Germline CDR1 is SGHVS and CDR2 is FNYEAQ. V was pared by 1 base and J by 3 bases, with 16 bases between. The CDR3 region is CASSLGPGGAGYEQYF. As DNA, the CDR3 is TGTGCCAGCAGCTTAGGTCCCGGTGGGGCAGGCTACGAGCAGTACTTC. The full variable domain, rest sourced from reference TRBV7-6 and TRBJ2-7, is GAGVSQSPRYKVTKRGQDVALRCDPISGHVSLYWYRQALGQGPEFLTYFNYEAQQDKSGLPNDRFSAERPEGSISTLTIQRTEQRDSAMYRCASSLGPGGAGYEQYFGPGTRLTVT.

The V call is TRBV11-2, the J call TRBJ2-7; weak D call: TRBD1 (6 bases). Germline CDR1 SGHAT, CDR2 FQNNGV. Trimming left V 1 base short and J 3 bases short, with 13 bases between. The CDR3 sequence is 15 residues long. CDR3 sequence (DNA): TGTGCCAGCAGCTTAGCGGATCAGGGGATCTACGAGCAGTACTTC. It yields the protein CASSLADQGIYEQYF.

J is TRBJ2-5 and V is TRBV15; D not certain. The germline V gene has CDR1 LNHNV and CDR2 YYDKDF (reference sequence). The CDR3 contains 13 residues. Trimming removed 0 bases from V and 3 bases from J, with 5 bases in between. As DNA, the CDR3 is TGTGCCACCAGCAGAGAGAGAGAAGAGACCCAGTACTTC. Its translation: CATSREREETQYF.

The V gene is TRBV10-2, the J gene TRBJ2-3, with 15 bases identical to TRBD2. This CDR3 is built from 18 residues. The germline CDR1 and CDR2 sequences are WSHSY and SAAADI. Trimming took 4 bases from V and 0 from J; bases not matched to a gene: 5. CDR3 region: CASSVGLAGGTSTDTQYF. The CDR3 nucleotides are TGCGCCAGCAGTGTGGGACTAGCGGGGGGTACTAGCACAGATACGCAGTATTTT.

The rearrangement links TRBV11-2 to TRBJ2-7, with D possibly being TRBD2 (5 bases). V was clipped by 0 bases and J by 2 bases, with 8 bases between them. Germline assignment: CDR1 SGHAT and CDR2 FQNNGV. The CDR3 has 14 residues. CDR3 region: CASSLDGGPYEQYF. CDR3 in DNA: TGTGCCAGCAGCTTAGACGGAGGTCCCTACGAGCAGTACTTC.

In its sample, this clone was seen a few times. The chain uses TRBV5-1 and TRBJ2-7; the D is unclear. With 4 bases removed from V and 3 bases from J, the gap between germline ends came to 14 bases. The CDR3 has 14 residues. The germline V gene encodes CDR1 SGHRS and CDR2 YFSETQ. CDR3 loop: CASSGTGTIYEQYF. CDR3 DNA sequence: TGCGCCAGCAGCGGAACCGGCACGATCTACGAGCAGTACTTC.

The chain joins TRBV4-1 to TRBJ2-7; the D is unclear. The V end lost 0 bases, the J end lost 2 bases, and 11 bases lay between the germline ends. This CDR3 spans 15 amino acids. Per germline, CDR1 MGHRA and CDR2 YSYEKL. The CDR3 nucleotides read TGCGCCAGCAGCCAAGAAACCGGAAGGGCCTACGAGCAGTACTTC. Translation gives CASSQETGRAYEQYF.

The V and J genes are TRBV7-9 and TRBJ2-6; no reliable D call. Trimming removed 5 bases from V and 0 bases from J, with 8 bases in between. Germline-derived CDR1 and CDR2 are SEHNR and FQNEAQ (reference sequence). CDR3 length: 15 residues. The CDR3 nucleotides are TGTGCCAGCAGCCCCTCAGCCTCTGGGGCCAACGTCCTGACTTTC. Its protein is CASSPSASGANVLTF.

The V gene is TRBV6-1, the J gene TRBJ2-1; no reliable D call. Germline CDR1 and CDR2: MNHNS and SASEGT. The CDR3 runs to 16 residues. V was trimmed by 4 bases and J by 3 bases, leaving 16 bases between them. The CDR3 DNA reads as TGTGCCAGCAGTGTTACGTTTGGGCTGCTCTACAATGAGCAGTTCTTC. This sequence encodes CASSVTFGLLYNEQFF.

The rearrangement links TRBV5-6 to TRBJ2-1; unclear D gene. V lost 4 bases, J lost 3 bases, and 17 bases lay in between. Germline V gene data show CDR1 as SGHDT and CDR2 as YYEEEE. The CDR3 is made up of 16 amino acids. The CDR3 DNA follows: TGTGCCAGCAGCCCCGACCACTGGAGAGTCTACAATGAGCAGTTCTTC. Its translation is CASSPDHWRVYNEQFF.

The J gene is TRBJ1-1, the V gene TRBV10-3; D gene unclear. Germline CDR1 and CDR2: ENHRY and SYGVKD. The CDR3 spans 14 residues. Trimming shortened V by 2 bases and J by 1 base, and 8 bases separated the two germline ends. CDR3 amino acids: CAISENLPNTEAFF. DNA of the CDR3: TGTGCCATCAGTGAGAATCTCCCGAACACTGAAGCTTTCTTT.

V usage is TRBV15 and J usage is TRBJ1-2; D might be TRBD1 (5 bases). Germline loops: CDR1 LNHNV, CDR2 YYDKDF (reference sequence). The CDR3 contains 16 residues. V was pared by 5 bases and J by 4 bases, with 20 bases between. The CDR3 nucleotides are TGTGCCACCAGCTCCCGGGGGTGGCAGGGCTCCTATGGCTACACCTTC. Protein sequence: CATSSRGWQGSYGYTF.

The chain recombines TRBV2 with TRBJ1-5; D uncertain. Trimming shortened V by 7 bases and J by 1 base, and 11 bases separated the two germline ends. This CDR3 region has 14 residues. Germline CDR1 SNHLY, CDR2 FYNNEI. The CDR3 coding sequence is TGTGCCAGCATGGGGAAATGGAGCAATCAGCCCCAGCATTTT. This encodes CASMGKWSNQPQHF.

The CDR3 DNA reads as TGTGCCAGCAGCCCCTACACCGGGGAGCTGTTTTTT. Protein: CASSPYTGELFF. The chain links TRBV11-3 to TRBJ2-2; D not resolved. Looked up from germline, CDR1 is SGHNT and CDR2 is YENEEA. The CDR3 has 12 amino acids. V lost 5 bases, J lost 3 bases, and 4 bases lay in between.

This chain connects TRBV4-1 to TRBJ2-7, with 10 bases that match TRBD2. V lost 0 bases and J lost 6; bases outside the gene matches: 14. The CDR3 extends over 18 amino acids. CDR1 and CDR2 from the germline V gene are MGHRA and YSYEKL. For the CDR3, the DNA is TGCGCCAGCAGCCAAGAGCGGACTAGCGGAGGAAGGGGGGGCGAGCAGTACTTC. Encoded protein: CASSQERTSGGRGGEQYF.